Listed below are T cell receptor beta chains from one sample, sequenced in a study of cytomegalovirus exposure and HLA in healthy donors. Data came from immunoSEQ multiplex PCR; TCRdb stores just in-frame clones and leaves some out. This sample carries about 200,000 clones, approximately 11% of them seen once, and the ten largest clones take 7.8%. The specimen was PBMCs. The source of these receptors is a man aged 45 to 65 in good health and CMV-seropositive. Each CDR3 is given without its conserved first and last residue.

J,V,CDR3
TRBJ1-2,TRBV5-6,ASSRTAPSGYT
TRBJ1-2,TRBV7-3,ASSRYPTGPLSYT
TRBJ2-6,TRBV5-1,ASSIQGAGANVLT
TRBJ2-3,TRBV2,ASSVVTDTQY
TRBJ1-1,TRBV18,ASSLAAGNTEAF
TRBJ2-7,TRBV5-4,ASSWDRSYEQY
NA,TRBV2,ASSAVLAGGRGEQY
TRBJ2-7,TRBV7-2,ASSLGRRGFDEQY
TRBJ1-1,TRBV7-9,ASSLRGGREEAF
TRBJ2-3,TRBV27,ASSFSIAGRGTDTQY
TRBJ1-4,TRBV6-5,ASSPLRGKLF
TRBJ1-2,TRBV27,ASSSWEGNYGYT
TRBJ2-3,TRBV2,ASSDRAGTDTQY
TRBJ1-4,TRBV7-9,ASSPWTANEKLF
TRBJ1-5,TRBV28,ASTYLQGDQPQH
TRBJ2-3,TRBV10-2,ASSEAGWWSTDTQY
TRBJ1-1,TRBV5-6,ASTKERGVRDTEAF
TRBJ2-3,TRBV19,ASSMYGTSGTDTQY
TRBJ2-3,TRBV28,ASSLPYDTQY
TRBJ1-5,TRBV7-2,ASSSGGNQPQH
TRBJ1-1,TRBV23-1,ASRGRESTEAF
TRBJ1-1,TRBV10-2,ASSESGGTEAF
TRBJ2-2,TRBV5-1,ASSTPTQGTGELF
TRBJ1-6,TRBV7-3,ASSKIRDSPLH
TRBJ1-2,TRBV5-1,ASSLGPGGDDYGYT
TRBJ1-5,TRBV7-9,ASSPGQGNNQPQH